This is a list of T cell receptor beta chains from one sample in a study of blood T cell repertoires in COVID-19. Libraries were prepared by immunoSEQ multiplex PCR; TCRdb keeps only in-frame clonotypes and omits some of them. The sample lists 150,000 to 200,000 clones; about 80% were seen once. The sample taken for sequencing was PBMCs or T cells enriched from blood (not recorded which). The origin of the receptors is a woman aged 55-70 years who had recovered from COVID-19. CDR3s include the opening cysteine and the closing phenylalanine or tryptophan. A D gene is named only where the DNA matches it firmly. Not all rows give a size; the values are once, few, many and, for expanded clones, a class.

v_gene	d_gene	abundance	j_gene	CDR3aa	CDR3nt
TRBV19	TRBD1	NA	TRBJ1-5	CASSFTGVGNQPQHF	TGTGCCAGTAGTTTCACAGGGGTGGGGAATCAGCCCCAGCATTTT
TRBV18	NA	NA	TRBJ2-5	CASSPSVEETQYF	TGTGCCAGCTCACCGTCCGTGGAGGAGACCCAGTACTTC
TRBV21-1	NA	NA	TRBJ2-1	CASSTEGCGNEQFF	TGTGCCAGCAGCACGGAGGGATGTGGCAATGAGCAGTTCTTC
TRBV7-8	TRBD2	NA	TRBJ2-5	CASSFRGGAGETQYF	TGTGCCAGCAGCTTCCGCGGGGGGGCCGGAGAGACCCAGTACTTC
TRBV13	TRBD1	NA	TRBJ2-7	CASSSSSPGQGAYEQYF	TGTGCCAGCAGCTCCTCATCGCCGGGACAGGGGGCCTACGAGCAGTACTTC
TRBV19	NA	NA	TRBJ2-3	CASSHRQVSTDTQYF	TGTGCCAGTAGTCACCGGCAGGTTAGCACAGATACGCAGTATTTT
TRBV20-1	NA	NA	TRBJ2-7	CSASRQGRYEQYF	TGCAGTGCTAGTCGGCAGGGTCGGTACGAGCAGTACTTC
TRBV5-1	TRBD2	NA	TRBJ2-1	CASSSGTSISYEQFF	TGCGCCAGCAGTTCCGGGACTAGTATTAGCTATGAGCAGTTCTTC
TRBV2	NA	NA	TRBJ1-1	CASSERGFQNTEAFF	TGTGCCAGCAGTGAACGGGGTTTCCAGAACACTGAAGCTTTCTTT
TRBV19	TRBD1	once	TRBJ1-5	CASSRGGRENQPQHF	TGTGCCAGTAGTAGAGGGGGCAGGGAAAATCAGCCCCAGCATTTT
TRBV1	NA	NA	TRBJ2-3	CTSSQEEGASTDTQYF	TGCACCAGCAGCCAAGAAGAGGGAGCTAGCACAGATACGCAGTATTTT
TRBV11-2	NA	NA	TRBJ1-2	CASSIQQGAYGYTF	TGTGCCAGCAGCATACAACAGGGCGCCTATGGCTACACCTTC
TRBV10-1	NA	many	TRBJ1-3	CAEASSGNTIYF	TGCGCTGAGGCGTCCTCTGGAAACACCATATATTTT
TRBV7-2	NA	NA	TRBJ1-3	CASRTLSGNTIYF	TGTGCCAGCAGGACACTGTCTGGAAACACCATATATTTT